A selection of T cell receptor beta chains follows, all from one sample in a study of blood T cells in healthy people across ages. Via MiXCR, TCRdb re-called the 5' RACE reads, giving one row per CDR3 protein. The sample comprises roughly 1.5 million distinct CDR3 sequences, 40% to 45% of which are singletons, and around 4% rests with the top ten. Input material: blood. The source of these receptors is a woman aged 18-29 years in good health. The CDR3 runs from the conserved cysteine through the conserved F or W. Not all rows give a size; the values are once, few, many and, for expanded clones, a class.

J gene: TRBJ2-1
clone size: many
V gene: TRBV7-2
CDR3 protein: CASSFQSSYNEQFF

J gene: .
clone size: .
V gene: TRBV3-1
CDR3 protein: CASSQDGRGLSGEQYF

J gene: TRBJ2-5
clone size: .
V gene: TRBV12-3/TRBV12-4
CDR3 protein: CASSWRQAQETQYF

J gene: TRBJ2-5
clone size: .
V gene: TRBV4-3
CDR3 protein: CASSQGQLYNEQYF

J gene: TRBJ2-7
clone size: few
V gene: TRBV12-3/TRBV12-4
CDR3 protein: CASSSPGQGYYEQYF

J gene: TRBJ2-1
clone size: .
V gene: TRBV7-9
CDR3 protein: CASSLDSHDNEQFF

J gene: TRBJ2-1
clone size: .
V gene: TRBV9
CDR3 protein: CASSVGGVQNEQFF

J gene: TRBJ2-1
clone size: .
V gene: TRBV29-1
CDR3 protein: CSVSLANDNEQFF

J gene: TRBJ1-3
clone size: few
V gene: TRBV28
CDR3 protein: CASTLGDLGNTIYF

J gene: TRBJ2-5
clone size: few
V gene: TRBV5-5
CDR3 protein: CASSSPQHPGTQYF

J gene: TRBJ2-1
clone size: few
V gene: TRBV12-3/TRBV12-4
CDR3 protein: CASRSSGSTNEQFF

J gene: TRBJ2-2
clone size: .
V gene: TRBV6-5
CDR3 protein: CASSYSEAGVGTGELFF

J gene: TRBJ1-2
clone size: .
V gene: TRBV20-1
CDR3 protein: CSARELTESGYGYTF

J gene: TRBJ2-3
clone size: few
V gene: TRBV9
CDR3 protein: CASSGLPEGLATRYF

J gene: .
clone size: .
V gene: TRBV12-3/TRBV12-4
CDR3 protein: CASSLWASYEQYF

J gene: TRBJ1-6
clone size: .
V gene: TRBV7-2
CDR3 protein: CASSLLLSDTPLHF

J gene: TRBJ2-2
clone size: many
V gene: TRBV7-8
CDR3 protein: CASSLAATGELFF

J gene: TRBJ2-1
clone size: once
V gene: TRBV7-2
CDR3 protein: CASSLVAGTYEQFF

J gene: TRBJ2-5
clone size: few
V gene: TRBV4-1
CDR3 protein: CASSQGVAGVPETQYF

J gene: TRBJ1-4
clone size: few
V gene: TRBV12-3/TRBV12-4
CDR3 protein: CASGLGYELFF

J gene: TRBJ2-7
clone size: .
V gene: TRBV5-1
CDR3 protein: CASSATQGFYEQYF

J gene: TRBJ2-5
clone size: few
V gene: TRBV9
CDR3 protein: CASSVGLRTLQETQYF

J gene: TRBJ2-5
clone size: .
V gene: TRBV9
CDR3 protein: CASSTGLAGGPTQETQYF

J gene: TRBJ2-1
clone size: .
V gene: TRBV18
CDR3 protein: CASSPRPTLAGLYNEQFF

J gene: TRBJ2-3
clone size: .
V gene: TRBV20-1
CDR3 protein: CSACRDREETDTQYF

J gene: TRBJ2-1
clone size: .
V gene: TRBV4-3
CDR3 protein: CASSQDAEGLINEQFF

J gene: TRBJ1-1
clone size: .
V gene: TRBV10-3
CDR3 protein: CAINRDPGQQAFF

J gene: TRBJ1-6
clone size: few
V gene: TRBV6-4
CDR3 protein: CASSVNRDNSPLHF

J gene: .
clone size: .
V gene: TRBV20-1
CDR3 protein: CSAIRGVGTQYF

J gene: TRBJ2-1
clone size: .
V gene: TRBV7-8
CDR3 protein: CANSPHEGSSYNEQFF

J gene: TRBJ2-5
clone size: once
V gene: TRBV20-1
CDR3 protein: CSAKGLRETQYF

J gene: TRBJ2-5
clone size: .
V gene: TRBV20-1
CDR3 protein: CSAIDRGREIQYF

J gene: TRBJ1-5
clone size: .
V gene: TRBV9
CDR3 protein: CASSAGGNSNQPQHF

J gene: TRBJ2-1
clone size: .
V gene: TRBV4-1
CDR3 protein: CASSPRTSVNNEQFF

J gene: TRBJ2-7
clone size: few
V gene: TRBV10-3
CDR3 protein: CAISESEYVQDEQYF

J gene: TRBJ1-5
clone size: .
V gene: TRBV7-8
CDR3 protein: CASSLGLTRGNQPQHF

J gene: TRBJ2-3
clone size: .
V gene: TRBV18
CDR3 protein: CASSPVASTDTQYF

J gene: TRBJ1-5
clone size: .
V gene: TRBV5-1
CDR3 protein: CASSLDDSSNQPQHF

J gene: TRBJ1-4
clone size: .
V gene: TRBV20-1
CDR3 protein: CSALDRTNEKLFF

J gene: TRBJ2-5
clone size: .
V gene: TRBV10-3
CDR3 protein: CAISETSGGLSSYNEQYF

J gene: TRBJ1-5
clone size: .
V gene: TRBV7-2
CDR3 protein: CASSWRTGGYQPQHF

J gene: .
clone size: .
V gene: TRBV10-2
CDR3 protein: CASTRDRGEQYF

J gene: TRBJ2-5
clone size: .
V gene: TRBV2
CDR3 protein: CASSGRTARETQYF

J gene: TRBJ2-1
clone size: few
V gene: TRBV27
CDR3 protein: CASSLGRGGPNEQFF

J gene: TRBJ2-7
clone size: .
V gene: TRBV6-6
CDR3 protein: CASSPWRSSGTWEQYF

J gene: TRBJ2-3
clone size: many
V gene: TRBV7-9
CDR3 protein: CASSSSPAGDTDTQYF

J gene: TRBJ1-6
clone size: few
V gene: TRBV20-1
CDR3 protein: CSSGGGGRNSPLHF

J gene: TRBJ2-3
clone size: .
V gene: TRBV25-1
CDR3 protein: CASSESRVGSLNTQYF

J gene: TRBJ2-2
clone size: .
V gene: TRBV27
CDR3 protein: CASSLGGAGGLFF

J gene: TRBJ2-3
clone size: once
V gene: TRBV6-5
CDR3 protein: CASRRSGNTDTQYF

J gene: TRBJ2-3
clone size: few
V gene: TRBV7-2
CDR3 protein: CASSWGSGGDTQYF

J gene: TRBJ1-2
clone size: .
V gene: TRBV5-5
CDR3 protein: CASIPAARPQSPYGYTF

J gene: TRBJ1-1
clone size: .
V gene: TRBV7-9
CDR3 protein: CASSLGLAKTEAFF

J gene: TRBJ2-1
clone size: .
V gene: TRBV20-1
CDR3 protein: CSARDLAGGINEQFF

J gene: TRBJ1-5
clone size: few
V gene: TRBV2
CDR3 protein: CARGQGNNQPQHF

J gene: TRBJ1-2
clone size: .
V gene: TRBV15
CDR3 protein: CATRDIDGYTF

J gene: TRBJ2-3
clone size: many
V gene: TRBV5-1
CDR3 protein: CASVRGGSTDTQYF

J gene: TRBJ1-2
clone size: .
V gene: TRBV25-1
CDR3 protein: CASRAYGYTF

J gene: TRBJ2-7
clone size: .
V gene: TRBV7-9
CDR3 protein: CASSSPGLDSYEQYF

J gene: TRBJ1-4
clone size: .
V gene: TRBV20-1
CDR3 protein: CSAPSGQRFGKLFF